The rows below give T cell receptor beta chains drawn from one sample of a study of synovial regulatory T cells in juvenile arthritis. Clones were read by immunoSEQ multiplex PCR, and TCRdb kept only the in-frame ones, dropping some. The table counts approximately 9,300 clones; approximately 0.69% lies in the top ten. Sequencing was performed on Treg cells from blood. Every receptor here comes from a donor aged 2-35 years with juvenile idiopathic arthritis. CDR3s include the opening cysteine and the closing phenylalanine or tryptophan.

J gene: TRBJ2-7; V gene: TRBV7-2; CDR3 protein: CASSTQSGSLEQYF
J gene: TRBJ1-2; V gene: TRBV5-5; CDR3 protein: CASSLSGTGGFGYTF
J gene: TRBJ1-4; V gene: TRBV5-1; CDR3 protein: CASSPGHRDEKLFF
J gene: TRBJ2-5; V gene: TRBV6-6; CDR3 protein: CASSLGQPQETQYF
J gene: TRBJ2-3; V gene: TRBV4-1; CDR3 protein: CASSVGKSGPDTQYF
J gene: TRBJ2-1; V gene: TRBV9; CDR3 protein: CASSTQGSSSYNEQFF
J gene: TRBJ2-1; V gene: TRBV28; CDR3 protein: CASILAGGSYNEQFF
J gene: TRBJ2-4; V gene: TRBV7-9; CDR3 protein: CASSLGTGPLAKNIQYF
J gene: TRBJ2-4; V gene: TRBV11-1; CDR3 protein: CASSGSGSAKNIQYF
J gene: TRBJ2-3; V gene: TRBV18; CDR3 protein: CASPPGVNVIFGTQYF
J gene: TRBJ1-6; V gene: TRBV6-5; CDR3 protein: CASSEGLSGSPLHF
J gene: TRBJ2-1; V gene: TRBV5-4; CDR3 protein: CASEKTGLAGDNEQFF
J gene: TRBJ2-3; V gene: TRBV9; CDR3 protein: CASSILSGTGTDTQYF
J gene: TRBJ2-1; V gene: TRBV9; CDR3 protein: CASSVGSSEQFF
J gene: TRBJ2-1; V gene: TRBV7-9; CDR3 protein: CASSLWLAGAYNEQFF
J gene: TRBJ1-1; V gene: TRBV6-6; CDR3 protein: CASSYLGAYNTEAFF
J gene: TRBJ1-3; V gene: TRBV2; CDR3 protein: CATKIITGASGNTIYF
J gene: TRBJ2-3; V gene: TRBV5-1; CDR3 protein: CASSLEGRALTDTQYF
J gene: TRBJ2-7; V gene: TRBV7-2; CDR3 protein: CASSSSGGTWQYF
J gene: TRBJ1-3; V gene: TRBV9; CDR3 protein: CASSLSTSFRNTIYF
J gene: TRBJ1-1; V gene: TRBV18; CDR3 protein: CASSPSRGTEAFF
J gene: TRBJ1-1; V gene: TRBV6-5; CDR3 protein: CASSYSFEVNTEAFF
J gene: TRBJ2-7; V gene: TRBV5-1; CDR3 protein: CASSSTGVGSPAYEQYF
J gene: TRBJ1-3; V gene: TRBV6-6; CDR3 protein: CASSTARNTIYF
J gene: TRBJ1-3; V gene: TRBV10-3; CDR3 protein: CAISGGLSGNTIYF
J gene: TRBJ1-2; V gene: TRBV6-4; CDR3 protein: CASSDSKGIWTIRQGYTF
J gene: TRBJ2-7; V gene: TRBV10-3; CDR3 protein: CAINSGETGGIYEQYF
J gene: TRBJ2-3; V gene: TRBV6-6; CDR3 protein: CASSYLDTQYF
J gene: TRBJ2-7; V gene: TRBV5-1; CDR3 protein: CASSLVLGQGAVEQYF
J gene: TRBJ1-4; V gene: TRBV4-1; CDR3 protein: CASSQDQWGESVALAKLFF
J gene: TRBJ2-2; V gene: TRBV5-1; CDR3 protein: CASNPDGNTGELFF
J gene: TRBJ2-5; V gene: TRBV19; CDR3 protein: CASSIGLVDGGETQYF
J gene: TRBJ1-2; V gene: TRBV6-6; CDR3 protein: CATTGGLGYTF
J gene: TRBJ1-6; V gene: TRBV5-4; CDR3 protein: CASSLGAGSDSPLHF
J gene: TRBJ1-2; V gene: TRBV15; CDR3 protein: CATSAGRNRGSYGYTF
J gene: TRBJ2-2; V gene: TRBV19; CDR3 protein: CASGQTHTGELFF